Reported below is one TCR beta chain. This entry is derived from a study of STAT5B mutations in CD4+ large granular lymphocyte leukemia. This table comes from immunoSEQ multiplex PCR, and its TCRdb copy is limited to in-frame clones, with some not included. This sample has over 20,000 clones, with around 81% found just once. This TCR was sampled from a human donor in good health. The sequencing input was CD4+ T cells from blood buffy coats.

The CDR3 DNA follows: TGTGCCAGCAGTTCTCATGACAGGGCGGCTTATGGCTACACCTTC. The encoded protein is CASSSHDRAAYGYTF. The chain has TRBV6-5 and TRBJ1-2; 7 nucleotides line up with TRBD1. The CDR3 length is 15 residues. CDR1 is MNHEY and CDR2 is SVGAGI in the germline V gene. V was pared by 4 bases and J by 5 bases, with 10 bases of the junction left unmatched.